Listed below are T cell receptor beta chains from one sample, sequenced in a study of T-cell memory formation after mild COVID-19. One entry per CDR3 protein results from TCRdb running MiXCR on the 5' RACE reads. The sample records approximately 290,000 distinct CDR3 sequences, approximately 16% being singletons. The sequencing input was PBMCs or a T cell subset sorted from them (not recorded which). The receptor source for this set is a man aged 18 to 29 who had mild COVID-19 (a few samples of this study predate the infection). Cell type and time point are not known. The CDR3 runs from the conserved cysteine through the conserved F or W. A D gene is named only where the DNA matches it firmly. Part of the rows lack a size; the others show once, few, many or a class for expanded clones.

v_gene: TRBV12-3/TRBV12-4
len: 17
d_gene: TRBD1
j_gene: TRBJ1-2
abundance: -
CDR3aa: CASGPQGQGRRDYGYTF
CDR3nt: TGTGCCAGCGGACCCCAGGGACAGGGGAGGAGGGACTATGGCTACACCTTC

v_gene: TRBV5-1
len: 14
d_gene: TRBD2
j_gene: TRBJ2-1
abundance: many
CDR3aa: CASSIGQRGGEQFF
CDR3nt: TGCGCCAGCAGCATTGGCCAGCGGGGGGGTGAGCAGTTCTTC

v_gene: TRBV12-3/TRBV12-4
len: 14
d_gene: -
j_gene: TRBJ1-2
abundance: -
CDR3aa: CASSLSRFNYGYTF
CDR3nt: TGTGCCAGCAGTTTATCCAGGTTTAACTATGGCTACACCTTC

v_gene: TRBV6-6
len: 13
d_gene: TRBD1
j_gene: TRBJ1-2
abundance: few
CDR3aa: CASSPTGGDGYTF
CDR3nt: TGTGCCAGCAGTCCTACAGGGGGCGATGGCTACACCTTC

v_gene: TRBV6-1
len: 12
d_gene: -
j_gene: TRBJ1-2
abundance: few
CDR3aa: CASSVDSYGYTF
CDR3nt: TGCGCCAGCAGCGTGGACAGCTATGGCTACACCTTC

v_gene: TRBV9
len: 14
d_gene: -
j_gene: TRBJ1-2
abundance: few
CDR3aa: CASSEGTGLYGYTF
CDR3nt: TGTGCCAGCAGCGAGGGAACTGGACTCTATGGCTACACCTTC

v_gene: TRBV7-9
len: 11
d_gene: -
j_gene: TRBJ1-2
abundance: -
CDR3aa: CASSYAGGYTF
CDR3nt: TGTGCCAGCAGCTATGCTGGGGGCTACACCTTC

v_gene: TRBV5-1
len: 17
d_gene: -
j_gene: TRBJ1-2
abundance: -
CDR3aa: CASSLAHGQTDVYGYTF
CDR3nt: TGCGCCAGCAGCTTGGCCCACGGACAGACCGACGTCTATGGCTACACCTTC

v_gene: TRBV4-3
len: 15
d_gene: -
j_gene: TRBJ2-5
abundance: many
CDR3aa: CASSPAPVTQETQYF
CDR3nt: TGCGCCAGCAGCCCAGCCCCGGTAACCCAAGAGACCCAGTACTTC

v_gene: TRBV9
len: 16
d_gene: -
j_gene: TRBJ2-3
abundance: -
CDR3aa: CASSVGAGPYTDTQYF
CDR3nt: TGTGCCAGCAGCGTAGGGGCCGGGCCGTACACAGATACGCAGTATTTT

v_gene: TRBV7-9
len: 14
d_gene: -
j_gene: TRBJ2-3
abundance: many
CDR3aa: CASSLGWDQSTQYF
CDR3nt: TGTGCCAGCAGCTTAGGATGGGATCAAAGTACGCAGTATTTT

v_gene: TRBV9
len: 11
d_gene: -
j_gene: TRBJ2-1
abundance: few
CDR3aa: CASSVVNEQFF
CDR3nt: TGTGCCAGCAGCGTAGTCAATGAGCAGTTCTTC

v_gene: TRBV5-5
len: 15
d_gene: -
j_gene: TRBJ1-2
abundance: -
CDR3aa: CASSPDAMATFQDTF
CDR3nt: TGTGCCAGCAGCCCGGACGCTATGGCTACTTTTCAAGACACCTTC

v_gene: TRBV6-2/TRBV6-3
len: 15
d_gene: -
j_gene: TRBJ2-7
abundance: few
CDR3aa: CASSYSSLSPYEQYF
CDR3nt: TGTGCCAGCAGTTACTCGAGCTTAAGCCCCTACGAGCAGTACTTC

v_gene: TRBV7-8
len: 14
d_gene: -
j_gene: TRBJ2-7
abundance: few
CDR3aa: CASSSGQSSYEQYF
CDR3nt: TGTGCCAGCAGCAGCGGACAGAGCTCCTACGAGCAGTACTTC

v_gene: TRBV10-2
len: 14
d_gene: TRBD1
j_gene: TRBJ1-6
abundance: few
CDR3aa: CASSRQGDNSPLHF
CDR3nt: TGCGCCAGCAGTCGGCAGGGGGATAATTCACCCCTCCACTTT

v_gene: TRBV29-1
len: 12
d_gene: TRBD1
j_gene: TRBJ1-1
abundance: many
CDR3aa: CSVVPGGTEAFF
CDR3nt: TGCAGCGTTGTACCAGGGGGCACTGAAGCTTTCTTT

v_gene: TRBV29-1
len: 13
d_gene: TRBD2
j_gene: TRBJ2-3
abundance: -
CDR3aa: CSGSGGFTDTQYF
CDR3nt: TGCAGCGGTAGCGGGGGATTCACAGATACGCAGTATTTT

v_gene: TRBV7-2
len: 15
d_gene: TRBD1
j_gene: TRBJ1-2
abundance: few
CDR3aa: CASSLEGALNYGYTF
CDR3nt: TGTGCCAGCAGCTTAGAGGGGGCGCTTAACTATGGCTACACCTTC

v_gene: TRBV7-2
len: 14
d_gene: TRBD1
j_gene: TRBJ1-5
abundance: few
CDR3aa: CASSSHRGEQPQHF
CDR3nt: TGTGCCAGCAGCTCTCACAGGGGGGAACAGCCCCAGCATTTT

v_gene: TRBV7-8
len: 17
d_gene: TRBD2
j_gene: TRBJ2-2
abundance: -
CDR3aa: CASSLRLADRDAGELFF
CDR3nt: TGTGCCAGCAGCTTAAGACTAGCGGATAGGGACGCCGGGGAGCTGTTTTTT

v_gene: TRBV4-2
len: 16
d_gene: TRBD2
j_gene: TRBJ2-3
abundance: few
CDR3aa: CASSQDQTSGTDTQYF
CDR3nt: TGTGCCAGCAGCCAAGATCAAACTAGCGGGACAGATACGCAGTATTTT

v_gene: TRBV20-1
len: 13
d_gene: -
j_gene: TRBJ2-3
abundance: -
CDR3aa: CSARDWNTDTQYF
CDR3nt: TGCAGTGCTAGAGACTGGAACACAGATACGCAGTATTTT

v_gene: TRBV3-1
len: 15
d_gene: -
j_gene: TRBJ1-1
abundance: -
CDR3aa: CASSSRVSGNTEAFF
CDR3nt: TGTGCCAGCAGCTCAAGAGTATCAGGGAACACTGAAGCTTTCTTT

v_gene: TRBV4-1
len: 11
d_gene: -
j_gene: TRBJ2-5
abundance: many
CDR3aa: CASSQEETQYF
CDR3nt: TGCGCCAGCAGCCAAGAAGAGACCCAGTACTTC

v_gene: TRBV7-9
len: 16
d_gene: TRBD2
j_gene: TRBJ2-1
abundance: many
CDR3aa: CASSPASSGIYNEQFF
CDR3nt: TGTGCCAGCAGCCCCGCCTCTAGCGGGATCTACAATGAGCAGTTCTTC

v_gene: TRBV5-4
len: 12
d_gene: -
j_gene: TRBJ1-2
abundance: -
CDR3aa: CASEGLLGGYTF
CDR3nt: TGTGCCAGCGAGGGACTCCTGGGTGGCTACACCTTC

v_gene: TRBV7-2
len: 16
d_gene: -
j_gene: TRBJ2-7
abundance: -
CDR3aa: CASSLDGPFFFYEQYF
CDR3nt: TGTGCCAGCAGCTTAGATGGCCCTTTCTTCTTCTACGAGCAGTACTTC

v_gene: TRBV7-3
len: 15
d_gene: TRBD2
j_gene: TRBJ2-1
abundance: few
CDR3aa: CASSLIAGAYNEQFF
CDR3nt: TGTGCCAGCAGCCTTATAGCGGGGGCCTACAATGAGCAGTTCTTC

v_gene: TRBV14
len: 15
d_gene: -
j_gene: TRBJ1-2
abundance: -
CDR3aa: CASSQARGLNYGYTF
CDR3nt: TGTGCCAGCAGCCAAGCGCGGGGGCTTAACTATGGCTACACCTTC

v_gene: TRBV11-2
len: 13
d_gene: -
j_gene: TRBJ2-3
abundance: few
CDR3aa: CASSFSYADTQYF
CDR3nt: TGTGCCAGCAGCTTTTCCTATGCAGATACGCAGTATTTT

v_gene: TRBV6-6
len: 15
d_gene: -
j_gene: TRBJ1-1
abundance: -
CDR3aa: CASSYSYSWNTEAFF
CDR3nt: TGTGCCAGCAGTTACTCGTATTCATGGAACACTGAAGCTTTCTTT

v_gene: TRBV30
len: 15
d_gene: TRBD1
j_gene: TRBJ1-1
abundance: few
CDR3aa: CAWSVTGGRNTEAFF
CDR3nt: TGTGCCTGGAGTGTAACAGGGGGCAGGAACACTGAAGCTTTCTTT

v_gene: TRBV7-2
len: 16
d_gene: -
j_gene: TRBJ1-2
abundance: few
CDR3aa: CASSPIRGSANYGYTF
CDR3nt: TGTGCCAGCAGCCCGATCCGGGGGTCTGCTAACTATGGCTACACCTTC

v_gene: TRBV27
len: 13
d_gene: -
j_gene: TRBJ2-1
abundance: -
CDR3aa: CASSFWQGNEQFF
CDR3nt: TGTGCCAGCAGTTTTTGGCAGGGCAATGAGCAGTTCTTC

v_gene: TRBV10-3
len: 13
d_gene: -
j_gene: TRBJ1-1
abundance: few
CDR3aa: CAITPGLNTEAFF
CDR3nt: TGTGCCATCACTCCGGGTTTGAACACTGAAGCTTTCTTT

v_gene: TRBV19
len: 15
d_gene: TRBD1
j_gene: TRBJ1-5
abundance: -
CDR3aa: CASRRQGQGRSPQHF
CDR3nt: TGTGCCAGTAGAAGACAGGGACAGGGTCGTTCGCCCCAGCATTTT

v_gene: TRBV11-2
len: 14
d_gene: -
j_gene: TRBJ1-1
abundance: -
CDR3aa: CASTFSWDSAEAFF
CDR3nt: TGTGCCAGCACCTTCTCCTGGGATTCGGCTGAAGCTTTCTTT

v_gene: TRBV6-5
len: 15
d_gene: TRBD2
j_gene: TRBJ2-1
abundance: -
CDR3aa: CASRRSGGSHNEQFF
CDR3nt: TGTGCCAGCAGGCGTAGCGGGGGGTCTCACAATGAGCAGTTCTTC

v_gene: TRBV12-3/TRBV12-4
len: 15
d_gene: -
j_gene: TRBJ2-7
abundance: -
CDR3aa: CASSFALGPAYEQYF
CDR3nt: TGTGCCAGCAGTTTCGCTCTGGGCCCGGCCTACGAGCAGTACTTC

v_gene: TRBV20-1
len: 13
d_gene: TRBD2
j_gene: TRBJ2-3
abundance: -
CDR3aa: CSATPSGGDTQYF
CDR3nt: TGCAGTGCTACGCCTAGCGGGGGAGATACGCAGTATTTT

v_gene: TRBV7-2
len: 13
d_gene: -
j_gene: TRBJ2-5
abundance: few
CDR3aa: CASVGGPGETQYF
CDR3nt: TGTGCCAGCGTGGGGGGGCCGGGAGAGACCCAGTACTTC

v_gene: TRBV18
len: 11
d_gene: -
j_gene: TRBJ2-7
abundance: many
CDR3aa: CASSSDYEQYF
CDR3nt: TGTGCCAGCTCATCTGATTACGAGCAGTACTTC

v_gene: TRBV6-2/TRBV6-3
len: 16
d_gene: TRBD1
j_gene: TRBJ2-1
abundance: few
CDR3aa: CASQDRVGQRNNEQFF
CDR3nt: TGTGCCAGCCAAGACAGGGTTGGCCAGAGAAACAATGAGCAGTTCTTC

v_gene: TRBV5-1
len: 14
d_gene: TRBD1
j_gene: TRBJ2-1
abundance: many
CDR3aa: CASSPGTANNEQFF
CDR3nt: TGCGCCAGCAGCCCGGGGACAGCAAACAATGAGCAGTTCTTC

v_gene: TRBV12-3/TRBV12-4
len: 16
d_gene: -
j_gene: TRBJ2-5
abundance: few
CDR3aa: CASSLPLASAGETQYF
CDR3nt: TGTGCCAGCAGTTTGCCCCTCGCGTCAGCTGGAGAGACCCAGTACTTC

v_gene: TRBV20-1
len: 14
d_gene: TRBD1
j_gene: TRBJ2-5
abundance: few
CDR3aa: CSAVETGGLETQYF
CDR3nt: TGCAGTGCCGTGGAGACAGGGGGCTTAGAGACCCAGTACTTC

v_gene: TRBV5-1
len: 18
d_gene: -
j_gene: TRBJ2-2
abundance: -
CDR3aa: CASSLGRRGAINTGELFF
CDR3nt: TGCGCCAGCAGCTTAGGTCGGCGCGGGGCTATTAACACCGGGGAGCTGTTTTTT

v_gene: TRBV20-1
len: 17
d_gene: -
j_gene: TRBJ2-2
abundance: once
CDR3aa: CSARDNSRLSYTGELFF
CDR3nt: TGCAGTGCTAGAGATAACAGCAGATTAAGCTACACCGGGGAGCTGTTTTTT

v_gene: TRBV6-6
len: 15
d_gene: -
j_gene: TRBJ2-1
abundance: -
CDR3aa: CASTPTDVELDEQFF
CDR3nt: TGTGCCAGCACCCCAACGGACGTTGAGCTTGATGAGCAGTTCTTC

v_gene: TRBV7-2
len: 13
d_gene: -
j_gene: TRBJ2-5
abundance: few
CDR3aa: CASSLEAEVTQYF
CDR3nt: TGTGCCAGCAGCTTAGAAGCGGAGGTGACCCAGTACTTC

v_gene: TRBV9
len: 14
d_gene: -
j_gene: TRBJ1-6
abundance: -
CDR3aa: CASSTRAYGSPLHF
CDR3nt: TGTGCCAGCAGCACCCGGGCCTATGGGTCACCCCTCCACTTT

v_gene: TRBV6-2/TRBV6-3
len: 13
d_gene: TRBD1
j_gene: TRBJ1-2
abundance: -
CDR3aa: CASRPGTGVGYTF
CDR3nt: TGTGCCAGCAGACCAGGGACAGGCGTGGGCTACACCTTC

v_gene: TRBV9
len: 15
d_gene: TRBD2
j_gene: TRBJ2-3
abundance: -
CDR3aa: CASSVERGGGDTQYF
CDR3nt: TGTGCCAGCAGCGTCGAGCGGGGGGGCGGGGATACGCAGTATTTT